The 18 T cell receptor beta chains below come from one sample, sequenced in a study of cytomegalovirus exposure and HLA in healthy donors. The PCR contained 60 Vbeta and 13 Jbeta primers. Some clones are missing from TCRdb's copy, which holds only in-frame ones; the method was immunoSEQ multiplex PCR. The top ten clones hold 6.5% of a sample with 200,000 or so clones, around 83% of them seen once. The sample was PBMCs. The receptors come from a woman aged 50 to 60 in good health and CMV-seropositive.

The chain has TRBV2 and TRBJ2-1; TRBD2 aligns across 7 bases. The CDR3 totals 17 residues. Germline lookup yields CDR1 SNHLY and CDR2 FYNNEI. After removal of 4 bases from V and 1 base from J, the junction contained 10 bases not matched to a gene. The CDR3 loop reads CASSVAGPSGSYNEQFF. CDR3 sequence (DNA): TGTGCCAGCAGTGTAGCGGGCCCATCGGGGTCCTACAATGAGCAGTTCTTC.

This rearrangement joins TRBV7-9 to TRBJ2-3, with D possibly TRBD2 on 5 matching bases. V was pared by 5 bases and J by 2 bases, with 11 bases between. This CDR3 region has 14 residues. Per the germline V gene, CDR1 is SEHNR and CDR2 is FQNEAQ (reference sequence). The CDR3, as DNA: TGTGCCAGCAGCCCGGACTCTTACACAGATACGCAGTATTTT. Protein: CASSPDSYTDTQYF.

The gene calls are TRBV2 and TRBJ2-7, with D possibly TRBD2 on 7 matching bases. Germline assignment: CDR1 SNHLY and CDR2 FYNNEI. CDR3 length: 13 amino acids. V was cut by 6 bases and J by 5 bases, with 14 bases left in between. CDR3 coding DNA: TGTGCCAGCAGGGAGGGGGGGAGTAACGAGCAGTACTTC. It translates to CASREGGSNEQYF. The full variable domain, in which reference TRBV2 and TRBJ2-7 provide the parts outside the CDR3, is EPEVTQTPSHQVTQMGQEVILRCVPISNHLYFYWYRQILGQKVEFLVSFYNNEISEKSEIFDDQFSVERPDGSNFTLKIRSTKLEDSAMYFCASREGGSNEQYFGPGTRLTVT.

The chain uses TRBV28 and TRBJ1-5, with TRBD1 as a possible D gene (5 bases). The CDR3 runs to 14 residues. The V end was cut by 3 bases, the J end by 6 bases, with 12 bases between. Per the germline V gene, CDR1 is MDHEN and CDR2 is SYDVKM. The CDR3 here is CASSLQARGQPQHF. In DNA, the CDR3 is TGTGCCAGCAGTTTGCAGGCAAGGGGTCAGCCCCAGCATTTT.

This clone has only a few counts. The CDR3 here is CASSQGWGNTEAFF. The CDR3 nucleotides read TGTGCCAGCAGCCAGGGGTGGGGGAACACTGAAGCTTTCTTT. This rearrangement joins TRBV2 to TRBJ1-1; D is perhaps TRBD1 (6 bases). The CDR3 loop spans 14 amino acids. Germline V gives CDR1 SNHLY, CDR2 FYNNEI. The V end was cut by 6 bases, the J end by 1 base, with 12 bases between.

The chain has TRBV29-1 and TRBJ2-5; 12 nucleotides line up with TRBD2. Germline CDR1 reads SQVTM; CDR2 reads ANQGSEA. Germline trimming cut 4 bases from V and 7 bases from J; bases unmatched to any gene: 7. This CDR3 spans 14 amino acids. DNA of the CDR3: TGCAGCGTTGGAAGGACTAGCGGGGAGGGGACCCAGTACTTC. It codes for CSVGRTSGEGTQYF.

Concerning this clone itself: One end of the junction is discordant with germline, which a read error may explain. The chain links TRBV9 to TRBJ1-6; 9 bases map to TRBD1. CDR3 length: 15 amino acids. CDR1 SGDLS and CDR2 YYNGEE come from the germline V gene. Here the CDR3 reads CASGVGQGWNSPLHF. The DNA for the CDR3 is TGTGCCAGCGGCGTGGGACAGGGTTGGAATTCACCCCTCCACTTT.

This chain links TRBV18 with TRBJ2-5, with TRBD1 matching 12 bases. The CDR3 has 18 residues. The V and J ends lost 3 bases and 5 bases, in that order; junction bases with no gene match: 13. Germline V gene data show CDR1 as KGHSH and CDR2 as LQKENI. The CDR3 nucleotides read TGTGCCAGCTCACCGCGCGATGCAACGGGACAGGGGGCTGAGACCCAGTACTTC. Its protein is CASSPRDATGQGAETQYF.

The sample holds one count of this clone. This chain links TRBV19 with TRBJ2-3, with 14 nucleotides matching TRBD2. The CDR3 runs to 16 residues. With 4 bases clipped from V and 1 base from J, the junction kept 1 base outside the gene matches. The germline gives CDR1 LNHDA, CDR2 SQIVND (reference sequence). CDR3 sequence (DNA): TGTGCCAGTAGTACGGGACTAGCGGGGGGCACAGATACGCAGTATTTT. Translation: CASSTGLAGGTDTQYF.

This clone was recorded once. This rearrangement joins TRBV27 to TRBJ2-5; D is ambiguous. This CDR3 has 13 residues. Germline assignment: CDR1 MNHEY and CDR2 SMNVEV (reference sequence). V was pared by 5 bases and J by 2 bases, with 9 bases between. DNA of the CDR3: TGTGCCAGCAGTCGGCAGGATCAAGAGACCCAGTACTTC. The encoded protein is CASSRQDQETQYF.

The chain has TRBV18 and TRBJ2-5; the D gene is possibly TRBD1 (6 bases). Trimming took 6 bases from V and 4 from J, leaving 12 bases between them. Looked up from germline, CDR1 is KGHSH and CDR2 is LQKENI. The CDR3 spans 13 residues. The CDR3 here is CASSTGQRETQYF. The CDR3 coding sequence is TGTGCCAGCTCTACAGGACAGAGAGAGACCCAGTACTTC.

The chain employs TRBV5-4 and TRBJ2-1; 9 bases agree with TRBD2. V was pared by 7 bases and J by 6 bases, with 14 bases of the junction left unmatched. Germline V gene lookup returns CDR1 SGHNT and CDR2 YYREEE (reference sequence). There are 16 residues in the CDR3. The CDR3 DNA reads TGTGCCAGCGGCTCCTTAGCGGGAGTGGTGTCCAATGAGCAGTTCTTC. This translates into CASGSLAGVVSNEQFF.

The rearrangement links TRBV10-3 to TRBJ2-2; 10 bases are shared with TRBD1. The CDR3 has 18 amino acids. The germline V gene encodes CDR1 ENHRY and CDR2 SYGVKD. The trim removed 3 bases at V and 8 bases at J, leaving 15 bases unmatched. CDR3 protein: CAISEIGIIGQGEGELFF. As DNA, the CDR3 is TGTGCCATCAGTGAAATTGGAATCATCGGACAGGGGGAGGGGGAGCTGTTTTTT.

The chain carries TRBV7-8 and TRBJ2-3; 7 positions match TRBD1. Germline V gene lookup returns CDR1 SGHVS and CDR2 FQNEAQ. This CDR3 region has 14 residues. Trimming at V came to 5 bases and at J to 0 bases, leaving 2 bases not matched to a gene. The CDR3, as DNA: TGTGCCAGCAGCAACAGGGGTAGCACAGATACGCAGTATTTT. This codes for CASSNRGSTDTQYF.

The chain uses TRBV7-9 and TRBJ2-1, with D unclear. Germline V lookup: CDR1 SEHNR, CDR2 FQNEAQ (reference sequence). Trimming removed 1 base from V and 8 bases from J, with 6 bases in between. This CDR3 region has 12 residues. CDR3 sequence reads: CASSLDPDEQFF. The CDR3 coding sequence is TGTGCCAGCAGCTTAGACCCGGATGAGCAGTTCTTC.

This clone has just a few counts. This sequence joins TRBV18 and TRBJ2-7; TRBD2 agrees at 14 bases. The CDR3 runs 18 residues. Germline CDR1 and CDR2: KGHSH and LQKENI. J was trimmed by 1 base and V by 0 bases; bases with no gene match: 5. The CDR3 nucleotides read TGTGCCAGCTCACCACCCGGGACTAGCGGGGGCGCTTCCTACGAGCAGTACTTC. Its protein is CASSPPGTSGGASYEQYF.

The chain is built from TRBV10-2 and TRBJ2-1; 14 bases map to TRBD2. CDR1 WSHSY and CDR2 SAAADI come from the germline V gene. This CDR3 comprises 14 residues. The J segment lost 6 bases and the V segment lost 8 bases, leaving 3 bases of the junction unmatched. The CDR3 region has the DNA TGCGCCAGCTCCGGGACTAGCGGGAGCAATGAGCAGTTCTTC. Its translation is CASSGTSGSNEQFF.

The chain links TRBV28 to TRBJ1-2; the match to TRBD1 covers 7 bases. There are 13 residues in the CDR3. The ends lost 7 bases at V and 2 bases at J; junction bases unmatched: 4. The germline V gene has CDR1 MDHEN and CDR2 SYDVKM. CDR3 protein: CASTWGQNYGYTF. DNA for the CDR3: TGTGCCAGCACCTGGGGACAGAACTATGGCTACACCTTC.